Below, 29 T cell receptor beta chains from the same sample are listed, as sequenced in a study of long-term antiretroviral therapy in people with HIV. Survey-level immunoSEQ v3.0 assays were run. The protocol was immunoSEQ multiplex PCR, while the TCRdb copy is restricted to in-frame clones and leaves out a portion. The sample lists about 29,000 clones; over 90% were seen once. The sample was unsorted PBMCs, taken 6.2 years after starting antiretroviral therapy. Receptor source: a middle-aged man with HIV.

This clone was recorded only once. J is TRBJ2-2 and V is TRBV4-1; TRBD2 aligns across 10 bases. The germline CDR1 and CDR2 sequences are MGHRA and YSYEKL. The CDR3 spans 18 residues. The junction had 11 bases not matched to a gene; V was cut back by 2 bases and J by 5 bases. The CDR3 spells CASSQSGLAGVGTGELFF. The CDR3 DNA reads TGCGCCAGCAGCCAAAGTGGGCTAGCGGGAGTCGGAACCGGGGAGCTGTTTTTT.

This chain links TRBV11-2 with TRBJ2-7; D may correspond to TRBD1 or TRBD2 (5 bases each). The germline V gene encodes CDR1 SGHAT and CDR2 FQNNGV. The ends were cut back, 6 bases at V and 0 bases at J, with 18 bases in the middle. This CDR3 has 16 amino acids. For the CDR3, the DNA is TGTGCCAGCAGTCCAGGGAGTGGTGCTAGCTCCTACGAGCAGTACTTC. This translates into CASSPGSGASSYEQYF.

J is TRBJ2-3 and V is TRBV5-1, with D hard to call. This CDR3 has 14 amino acids. V lost 4 bases and J 5 bases, leaving 14 bases between the germline ends. Germline V gives CDR1 SGHRS, CDR2 YFSETQ. Written as DNA, the CDR3 is TGCGCCAGCAGCAGAACACGAACCATAGATACGCAGTATTTT. This codes for CASSRTRTIDTQYF.

V and J are TRBV4-1 and TRBJ1-3, with a possible D match to TRBD1 (5 bases). Per germline, CDR1 MGHRA and CDR2 YSYEKL. The CDR3 spans 17 residues. Deletions cut 4 bases from V and 1 base from J, with 17 bases between. The CDR3 coding sequence is TGCGCCAGCAGCCCAGATCCGGGACCGGGATCTGGAAACACCATATATTTT. It codes for CASSPDPGPGSGNTIYF.

The chain joins TRBV7-3 to TRBJ2-5, with D unclear. Trimming took off 2 bases at V and 2 bases at J, with 6 bases between the two ends. The CDR3 extends over 13 amino acids. From germline, CDR1 is SGHTA and CDR2 FQGTGA. CDR3: CASSLGVQETQYF. CDR3 coding DNA: TGTGCCAGCAGCTTAGGGGTTCAAGAGACCCAGTACTTC.

The rearrangement uses TRBV6-1 and TRBJ1-2; no firm D call. V lost 2 bases and J lost 7, with 11 bases in between. Germline V lookup: CDR1 MNHNS, CDR2 SASEGT. The CDR3 sequence is 13 residues long. The CDR3 loop reads CASSESTMGGYTF. CDR3 bases: TGTGCCAGCAGTGAATCGACGATGGGTGGCTACACCTTC.

This sequence joins TRBV21-1 and TRBJ2-7; the table's D gene call, TRBD1, was not cross checked with the DNA. TRBV21-1 represents a pseudogene. The CDR3 loop spans 15 amino acids. CDR3 nucleotides: TGTGCCAGCAGCAAAGCCTCCCAGGGGCAGTACGAGCAGTACTTC. This translates into CASSKASQGQYEQYF.

The rearrangement uses TRBV19 and TRBJ2-1; TRBD2 matches 7 bases. The CDR3 has 20 amino acids. Trimming removed 0 bases from V and 5 bases from J; junction bases left unmatched: 19. The germline V gene has CDR1 LNHDA and CDR2 SQIVND (reference sequence). CDR3 bases: TGTGCCAGTAGTATAGATCATGGGAGTGGGGCGGGAGCATTTAACAATGAGCAGTTCTTC. This translates into CASSIDHGSGAGAFNNEQFF. The variable domain in full, with the rest retrieved from reference TRBV19 and TRBJ2-1, is DGGITQSPKYLFRKEGQNVTLSCEQNLNHDAMYWYRQDPGQGLRLIYYSQIVNDFQKGDIAEGYSVSREKKESFPLTVTSAQKNPTAFYLCASSIDHGSGAGAFNNEQFFGPGTRLTVL.

A note on this clone: Other DNA sequences in the sample encode the same CDR3. V and J are TRBV7-3 and TRBJ2-5; 13 nucleotides agree with TRBD2. Per the germline V gene, CDR1 is SGHTA and CDR2 is FQGTGA. After removal of 5 bases from V and 2 bases from J, the junction contained 5 bases not matched to a gene. The CDR3 consists of 16 residues. CDR3 residues: CASSLGLAGVQETQYF. The CDR3 DNA sequence: TGTGCCAGCAGCCTCGGACTAGCGGGGGTACAAGAGACCCAGTACTTC.

This sequence joins TRBV7-6 and TRBJ2-5; D uncertain. Trimming left V 6 bases short and J 8 bases short, with 16 bases between. This CDR3 has 13 amino acids. Per germline, CDR1 SGHVS and CDR2 FNYEAQ. This chain's CDR3 is CASSEAGIGTQYF. The CDR3 DNA is TGTGCCAGCAGTGAGGCAGGAATAGGCACCCAGTACTTC.

The V call is TRBV7-3, the J call TRBJ2-3, with a tentative D call TRBD2 (7 bases). The V gene lost 2 bases and the J gene lost 2 bases, with 11 bases spanning the gap. Germline V lookup: CDR1 SGHTA, CDR2 FQGTGA. The CDR3 runs 15 residues. CDR3 in amino acids: CASSLVGGHTDTQYF. CDR3 coding DNA: TGTGCCAGCAGCTTAGTGGGGGGGCACACAGATACGCAGTATTTT.

The gene calls are TRBV5-4 and TRBJ2-7, with 11 bases lining up with TRBD2. The germline gives CDR1 SGHNT, CDR2 YYREEE (reference sequence). The CDR3 contains 19 residues. V trimming: 4 bases; J trimming: 3 bases; junction bases outside the gene matches: 18. For the CDR3, the DNA is TGTGCCAGCAGCCCGAGGGTCCCTAGCGGGAGGTCACAAATCTACGAGCAGTACTTC. Encoded protein: CASSPRVPSGRSQIYEQYF.

V usage is TRBV28 and J usage is TRBJ1-1, with a possible D match to TRBD1 (5 bases). The CDR3 is 15 amino acids. Germline V CDR1 and CDR2: MDHEN, SYDVKM. Trimming took 6 bases from V and 3 from J, leaving 17 bases between them. CDR3 nucleotides: TGTGCCAGCAGCTCCCCCACAGGCGTGGACACTGAAGCTTTCTTT. It encodes CASSSPTGVDTEAFF.

The chain combines TRBV2 with TRBJ2-5; 10 nucleotides match TRBD1. The CDR3 is made up of 15 amino acids. The junction had 7 bases not matched to a gene; V was cut back by 4 bases and J by 5 bases. Germline V CDR1 and CDR2: SNHLY, FYNNEI. CDR3: CASSVETGGRETQYF. CDR3 in DNA: TGTGCCAGCAGTGTGGAGACAGGGGGCCGGGAGACCCAGTACTTC. Combining the CDR3 with reference TRBV2 and TRBJ2-5 gives the whole variable domain EPEVTQTPSHQVTQMGQEVILRCVPISNHLYFYWYRQILGQKVEFLVSFYNNEISEKSEIFDDQFSVERPDGSNFTLKIRSTKLEDSAMYFCASSVETGGRETQYFGPGTRLLVL.

The chain combines TRBV5-8 with TRBJ2-7; D remains unclear. The CDR3 contains 13 residues. Trimming stripped 3 bases from V and 3 bases from J, with 10 bases between. Germline V gives CDR1 SGHTS, CDR2 YDEGEE. CDR3 in DNA: TGTGCCAGCAGCTGGGCTGCCGGCTACGAGCAGTACTTC. This gives the protein CASSWAAGYEQYF. Supplemented by reference TRBV5-8 and TRBJ2-7, the full variable domain reads EAGVTQSPTHLIKTRGQQATLRCSPISGHTSVYWYQQALGLGLQFLLWYDEGEERNRGNFPPRFSGRQFPNYSSELNVNALELEDSALYLCASSWAAGYEQYFGPGTRLTVT.

The chain combines TRBV4-2 with TRBJ2-7, with a weak D call TRBD2 (6 bases). Between the trimmed V and J ends, which lost 1 base and 4 bases, there was a span of 14 bases. The length of the CDR3 is 15 residues. The germline V gene has CDR1 LGHNA and CDR2 YNFKEQ. This chain's CDR3 is CASSQVSSGEYEQYF. CDR3 coding DNA: TGTGCCAGCAGCCAAGTCTCGTCGGGGGAATACGAGCAGTACTTC.

This chain joins TRBV7-2 and TRBJ2-1; D may be TRBD1 or TRBD2 (5 bases each). Deletions cut 2 bases from V and 7 bases from J, with 12 bases between. Germline lookup yields CDR1 SGHTA and CDR2 FQGNSA. The CDR3 length is 14 residues. CDR3: CASSLSGTINEQFF. CDR3 DNA: TGTGCCAGCAGCTTATCCGGGACGATAAATGAGCAGTTCTTC.

The chain couples TRBV5-4 to TRBJ1-2, with D possibly TRBD1 on 6 matching bases. Trimming removed 5 bases from V and 6 bases from J, with 11 bases in between. Germline CDR1 is SGHNT and CDR2 is YYREEE (reference sequence). The CDR3 spans 12 residues. The CDR3 loop reads CASSSTGNGYTF. CDR3 nucleotide sequence: TGTGCCAGCAGTTCAACAGGGAATGGCTACACCTTC. The complete variable domain, with remaining parts taken from reference TRBV5-4 and TRBJ1-2, reads ETGVTQSPTHLIKTRGQQVTLRCSSQSGHNTVSWYQQALGQGPQFIFQYYREEENGRGNFPPRFSGLQFPNYSSELNVNALELDDSALYLCASSSTGNGYTFGSGTRLTVV.

This sequence joins TRBV25-1 and TRBJ1-3; D possibly corresponds to TRBD1 (6 bases). V dropped 5 bases and J dropped 3 bases, with 17 bases sitting between them. The CDR3 consists of 16 residues. In germline, CDR1 is MGHDK, CDR2 SYGVNS. The CDR3 nucleotides read TGTGCCAGCAGTACCAACGGGGGCCTAGTTGGAAACACCATATATTTT. This gives the protein CASSTNGGLVGNTIYF.

This chain links TRBV7-8 with TRBJ2-2, with TRBD1 as a possible D gene (6 bases). The length of the CDR3 is 14 residues. Germline V lookup: CDR1 SGHVS, CDR2 FQNEAQ. V was trimmed by 6 bases and J by 3 bases, leaving 11 bases between them. CDR3 DNA sequence: TGTGCCAGCAGTCGGGACACCCACACCGGGGAGCTGTTTTTT. Translating it yields CASSRDTHTGELFF.

This clone has only a few counts. This CDR3 reads CASRALQGGDEKLFF. CDR3 nucleotide sequence: TGTGCCAGCCGAGCATTACAGGGCGGTGATGAAAAACTGTTTTTT. The chain joins TRBV6-5 to TRBJ1-4; the D gene is possibly TRBD1 (6 bases). Germline values: CDR1 MNHEY, CDR2 SVGAGI. V shed 8 bases and J shed 6 bases, with 19 bases lying between them. This CDR3 spans 15 amino acids.

The chain employs TRBV11-1 and TRBJ2-7; 7 positions agree with TRBD1. The CDR3 has 15 amino acids. The ends lost 5 bases at V and 6 bases at J; junction bases unmatched: 13. Germline values: CDR1 SGHAT, CDR2 FQDESV (reference sequence). The DNA of the CDR3 is TGTGCCAGCAGCCTCCAAATATCGACAGGGTCCGAGCAGTACTTC. The encoded protein is CASSLQISTGSEQYF.

CDR3 coding DNA: TGTGCCAGCAGCTTTAGCGGCGGGGGGGTGGGTGAAGCTTTCTTT. Residues: CASSFSGGGVGEAFF. This chain connects TRBV7-8 to TRBJ1-1, with D possibly matching TRBD1 (5 bases). V gave up 3 bases and J gave up 7 bases, with 18 bases separating them. In germline, CDR1 is SGHVS, CDR2 FQNEAQ. This CDR3 contains 15 residues.

The chain carries TRBV6-6 and TRBJ1-1, with TRBD1 identical over 11 bases. Looked up from germline, CDR1 is MNHNY and CDR2 is SVGAGI (reference sequence). This CDR3 contains 14 residues. V was pared by 6 bases and J by 4 bases, with 4 bases of the junction left unmatched. The DNA for the CDR3 is TGTGCCAGCAGGGAGGGACAGGGGGTCACTGAAGCTTTCTTT. Translated, it gives CASREGQGVTEAFF.

The CDR3 nucleotides read TGTGCCAGCAGCGTCACGGGAGGGCGATTGGTTGAGCAGTTCTTC. Translating it yields CASSVTGGRLVEQFF. V gene TRBV9 combines with J gene TRBJ2-1; TRBD2 matches 8 bases. V was clipped by 2 bases and J by 9 bases; unmatched bases: 10. This CDR3 has 15 residues. Germline V lookup: CDR1 SGDLS, CDR2 YYNGEE.

The rearrangement links TRBV5-1 to TRBJ2-7; D is perhaps TRBD1 (5 bases). V was pared by 2 bases and J by 3 bases, with 12 bases between. Germline assignment: CDR1 SGHRS and CDR2 YFSETQ. The CDR3 sequence is 14 residues long. The CDR3 sequence: CASSFSDIDYEQYF. CDR3 nucleotides: TGCGCCAGCAGCTTTTCGGACATTGACTACGAGCAGTACTTC.

V gene TRBV5-5 combines with J gene TRBJ2-7; D tentatively fits TRBD1 or TRBD2 (6 bases each). The V gene lost 5 bases and the J gene lost 0 bases, with 21 bases spanning the gap. CDR1 SGHKS and CDR2 YYEKEE come from the germline V gene (reference sequence). This CDR3 has 17 residues. CDR3 bases: TGTGCCAGCAGAAGAGAAAACTCGGGGGCCAGCTCCTACGAGCAGTACTTC. Translated, it gives CASRRENSGASSYEQYF.

This clone was observed once. The chain couples TRBV30 to TRBJ2-1; TRBD2 aligns across 8 bases. This CDR3 has 15 amino acids. Germline lookup yields CDR1 GTSNPN and CDR2 SVGIG (reference sequence). V was pared by 0 bases and J by 8 bases, with 9 bases of the junction left unmatched. The CDR3 DNA reads TGTGCCTGGAGTGTGGACCAGCGGGAGAAGGATGAGCAGTTCTTC. It specifies CAWSVDQREKDEQFF.

The genes are TRBV18 and TRBJ2-5, with 7 bases that match TRBD2. This CDR3 region has 13 residues. The V segment lost 4 bases and the J segment 4 bases; nucleotides outside the gene matches: 3. Germline V gives CDR1 KGHSH, CDR2 LQKENI. The CDR3 bases are TGTGCCAGCTCACAGCGGGAAGGAGAGACCCAGTACTTC. It encodes CASSQREGETQYF.